The 15 T cell receptor beta chains given below trace back to one sample, sequenced in a study of a mutant IDH1 vaccine in newly diagnosed glioma (dated by TCRdb to about 2021). Explained via the paper, the time point label denotes: week 5, during vaccination. Every vaccine dose consisted of 300 ug of a 20-mer mutant IDH1 peptide in Montanide, administered subcutaneously together with topical imiquimod. The library was prepared using the immunoSEQ multiplex PCR assay. TCRdb took this table from immuneACCESS and kept in-frame rearrangements with V and J called. Such tables lack part of the clones; where checked against another copy, unresolved V genes explain under half of the gap, and the rest is unexplained. The sample data list 45,000 to 70,000 clones, and 81% of these were observed just once. The ten most abundant clones make up around 3.4% of the sample. These receptors lack a known antigen. Sequencing used PBMCs, obtained from a glioma patient whose treatment included an IDH1 peptide vaccine. The receptors derive from a man in his thirties or forties with glioma.

This chain connects TRBV6-1 to TRBJ2-5, with 11 bases aligning to TRBD2. CDR3 length equals 16 residues. After removal of 4 bases from V and 2 bases from J, the junction contained 6 bases not matched to a gene. Germline V CDR1 and CDR2: MNHNS, SASEGT. The CDR3 DNA reads TGTGCCAGCAGTGGAACTAGCGGGGGTTCACAAGAGACCCAGTACTTC. This translates into CASSGTSGGSQETQYF.

The genes are TRBV2 and TRBJ2-1, with 14 bases that match TRBD2. This CDR3 is 16 amino acids long. V dropped 5 bases and J dropped 7; count of bases not matched to a gene: 7. CDR1 is SNHLY and CDR2 is FYNNEI in the germline V gene. CDR3 nucleotides: TGTGCCAGCAGTAACTCTGGACTAGCGGGGGGAAATGAGCAGTTCTTC. Translating it yields CASSNSGLAGGNEQFF.

The V call is TRBV14, the J call TRBJ2-1, with TRBD1 as a possible D gene (6 bases). The CDR3 length is 16 residues. The V end was cut by 5 bases, the J end by 0 bases, with 14 bases between. The germline gives CDR1 SGHDN, CDR2 FVKESK. The CDR3 DNA reads TGTGCCAGCAGCAGGCAGGGGACATACTCCTACAATGAGCAGTTCTTC. It is translated as CASSRQGTYSYNEQFF.

This clone was seen once. J is TRBJ2-5 and V is TRBV7-2; TRBD2 matches at 11 bases. Germline V gene lookup returns CDR1 SGHTA and CDR2 FQGNSA. With 1 base clipped from V and 5 bases from J, the junction kept 6 bases outside the gene matches. The CDR3 runs to 16 residues. The CDR3 sequence is CASSLGIAGGRETQYF. The CDR3 region has the DNA TGTGCCAGCAGCTTAGGGATAGCGGGGGGGCGTGAGACCCAGTACTTC.

The chain joins TRBV5-1 to TRBJ1-1; tentatively, D is TRBD1 (5 bases). Germline V gene data show CDR1 as SGHRS and CDR2 as YFSETQ. V lost 1 base, J lost 3 bases, and 16 bases lay in between. The CDR3 extends over 16 amino acids. The CDR3: CASSLFIRGGDTEAFF. CDR3 bases: TGCGCCAGCAGCTTGTTCATTAGGGGTGGAGACACTGAAGCTTTCTTT.

This clone appeared once. This chain uses TRBV10-3 with TRBJ1-2, with no clear D. Deletions cut 4 bases from V and 3 bases from J, with 18 bases between. This CDR3 has 16 residues. Germline V gene lookup returns CDR1 ENHRY and CDR2 SYGVKD. The CDR3 DNA reads TGTGCCATCAGTGGCAAGGGAGGGTCCCCATACTATGGCTACACCTTC. It codes for CAISGKGGSPYYGYTF.

The gene calls are TRBV19 and TRBJ2-7, with TRBD1 matching over 10 bases. Germline V gives CDR1 LNHDA, CDR2 SQIVND (reference sequence). The CDR3 extends over 14 amino acids. J was trimmed by 3 bases and V by 5 bases; bases with no gene match: 4. Written as DNA, the CDR3 is TGTGCCAGTAGTCTACGGGACAGGGGCTACGAGCAGTACTTC. It is translated as CASSLRDRGYEQYF.

The chain carries TRBV6-5 and TRBJ1-4; 8 bases fit TRBD1. From germline, CDR1 is MNHEY and CDR2 SVGAGI. V dropped 5 bases and J dropped 13; count of bases not matched to a gene: 6. CDR3 length: 12 residues. In DNA, the CDR3 is TGTGCCAGCAGTCCGACAGGGGCCTTACTGTTTTTT. Amino acids: CASSPTGALLFF.

This clone was seen more than once but under ten times. Here the CDR3 DNA reads TGTGCCACCGGCTGGGCGGACACTGAAGCTTTCTTT. This codes for CATGWADTEAFF. J is TRBJ1-1 and V is TRBV19; D is uncertain. Trimming left V 10 bases short and J 3 bases short, with 12 bases between. Germline assignment: CDR1 LNHDA and CDR2 SQIVND (reference sequence). The CDR3 length is 12 residues.

This clone was counted once. The chain employs TRBV6-6 and TRBJ2-1; D is undetermined. Trimming pared 3 bases from V and 6 bases from J, leaving 12 bases between. Germline V gives CDR1 MNHNY, CDR2 SVGAGI (reference sequence). The CDR3 is 14 residues long. As DNA, the CDR3 is TGTGCCAGCAGTTATCATGCTGAGATCAATGAGCAGTTCTTC. As protein: CASSYHAEINEQFF.

The chain uses TRBV7-9 and TRBJ2-2; D unclear. The CDR3 contains 13 residues. Germline assignment: CDR1 SEHNR and CDR2 FQNEAQ (reference sequence). Trimming took 4 bases from V and 0 from J, leaving 3 bases between them. CDR3 loop: CASSWANTGELFF. The CDR3 region has the DNA TGTGCCAGCAGCTGGGCGAACACCGGGGAGCTGTTTTTT.

The chain links TRBV18 to TRBJ1-1, with 7 positions matching TRBD1. The CDR3 contains 14 residues. Unmatched junction bases numbered 9, after V lost 4 bases and J lost 7 bases. From germline, CDR1 is KGHSH and CDR2 LQKENI. The CDR3 DNA is TGTGCCAGCTCACTTTTACAGGGGCAGTTTGAAGCTTTCTTT. Amino acid sequence: CASSLLQGQFEAFF.

This clone was counted between two and nine times. This sequence joins TRBV30 and TRBJ2-5; no firm D call. The CDR3 is 11 amino acids. V lost 3 bases to trimming and J lost 4 bases, with 6 bases between them. The germline V gene has CDR1 GTSNPN and CDR2 SVGIG (reference sequence). In nucleotides, the CDR3 is TGTGCCTGGAGACGGACAGAGACCCAGTACTTC. Encoded protein: CAWRRTETQYF.

This rearrangement joins TRBV7-2 to TRBJ1-1; possibly TRBD1 for D (5 bases). The CDR3 runs to 15 residues. Germline V CDR1 and CDR2: SGHTA, FQGNSA. V lost 5 bases and J lost 5, with 18 bases in between. CDR3 in amino acids: CASSPVGGRRTEAFF. CDR3 sequence (DNA): TGTGCCAGCAGCCCCGTTGGGGGAAGAAGAACTGAAGCTTTCTTT.

V is TRBV19 and J is TRBJ1-3, with a weak D call TRBD1 (6 bases). The CDR3 consists of 15 residues. Trimming cost V 6 bases and J 1 base, with 13 bases left between them. Looked up from germline, CDR1 is LNHDA and CDR2 is SQIVND (reference sequence). In DNA, the CDR3 is TGTGCCAGTAGAAACAAACAGGGATCTGGAAACACCATATATTTT. Translation: CASRNKQGSGNTIYF. Using reference TRBV19 and TRBJ1-3 for the parts outside the CDR3, the full variable domain is DGGITQSPKYLFRKEGQNVTLSCEQNLNHDAMYWYRQDPGQGLRLIYYSQIVNDFQKGDIAEGYSVSREKKESFPLTVTSAQKNPTAFYLCASRNKQGSGNTIYFGEGSWLTVV.